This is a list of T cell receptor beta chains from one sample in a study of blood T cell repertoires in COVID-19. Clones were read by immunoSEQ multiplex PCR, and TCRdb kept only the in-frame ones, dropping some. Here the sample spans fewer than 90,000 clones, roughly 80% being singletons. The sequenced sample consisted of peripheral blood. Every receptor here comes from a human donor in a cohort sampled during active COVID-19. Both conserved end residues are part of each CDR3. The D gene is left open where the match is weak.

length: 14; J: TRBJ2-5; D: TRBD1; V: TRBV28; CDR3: CASSLYRGRGTQYF
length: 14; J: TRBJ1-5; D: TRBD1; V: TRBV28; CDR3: CASSFVQGRQPQHF
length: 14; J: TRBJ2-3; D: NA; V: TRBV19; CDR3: CASSIAQGLDTQYF
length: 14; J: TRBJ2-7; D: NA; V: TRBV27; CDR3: CASSLQSGSREQYF
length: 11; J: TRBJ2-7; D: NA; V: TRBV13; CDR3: CASSSRGEQYF
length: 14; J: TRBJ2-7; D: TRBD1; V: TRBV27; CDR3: CASSRGQGGYEQYF
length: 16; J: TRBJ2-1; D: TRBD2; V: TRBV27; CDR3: CASSLSTGLGEDEQFF
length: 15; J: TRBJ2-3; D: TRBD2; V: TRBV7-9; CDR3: CASSLGLAETDTQYF
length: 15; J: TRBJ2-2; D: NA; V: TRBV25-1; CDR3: CASSEPGQSTGELFF
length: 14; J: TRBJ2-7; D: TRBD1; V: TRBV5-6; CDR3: CASSTTRGHYEQYF
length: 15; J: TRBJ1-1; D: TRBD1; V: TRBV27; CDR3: CASSWAGGWGTEAFF
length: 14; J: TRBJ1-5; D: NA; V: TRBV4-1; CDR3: CASSHLGGDLPQHF
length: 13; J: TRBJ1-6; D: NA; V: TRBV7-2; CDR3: CASSWDFYSPLHF
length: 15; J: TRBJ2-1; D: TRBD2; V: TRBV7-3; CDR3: CASSSTSGSQGEQFF
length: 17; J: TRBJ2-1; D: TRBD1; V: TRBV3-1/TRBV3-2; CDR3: CASSQVLSQGGYNEQFF
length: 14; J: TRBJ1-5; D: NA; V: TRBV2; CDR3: CASSHGPRNQPQHF
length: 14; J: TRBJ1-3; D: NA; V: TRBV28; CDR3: CASKSVDSGNTIYF
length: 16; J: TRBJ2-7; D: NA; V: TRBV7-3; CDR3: CASSVKDRLVSYEQYF
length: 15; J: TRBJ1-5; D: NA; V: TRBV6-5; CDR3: CASSYSWQDNQPQHF
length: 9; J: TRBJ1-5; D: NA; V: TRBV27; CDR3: CASSFLKHF
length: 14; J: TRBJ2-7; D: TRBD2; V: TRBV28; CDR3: CASSLAENTYEQYF